The entry below describes one T cell receptor beta chain. Antigen specificity is unknown. Losses at the gene ends were 7 bases for V and 5 bases for J; bases not matched to a gene: 13. This CDR3 contains 16 residues. Germline V gene lookup returns CDR1 ENHRY and CDR2 SYGVKD. This entry belongs to a study of T cells in localized non-small cell lung cancer. Findings and limits, study-wide: Blood T cell density predicted longer survival; adjacent-lung clonality, shorter. Sequencing, confined to only one tumor region, leaves heterogeneity possible. The greatest T cell clonality was found in uninvolved adjacent lung (higher than in tumor).

Sequencing used immunoSEQ multiplex PCR; TCRdb keeps in-frame clones, though not all of them. The sample consists of 20,000 to 25,000 clones, around 86% of them appearing once. The clonotype was recovered from a male donor aged 60 or over with stage II squamous cell lung carcinoma. V gene TRBV10-3 combines with J gene TRBJ2-2; 7 nucleotides align to TRBD2. The sequencing here drew on peripheral blood, taken before any cancer treatment. CDR3 bases: TGTGCCATCACCCCGGGCGGGAGCAGAATGACCGGGGAGCTGTTTTTT. Protein sequence: CAITPGGSRMTGELFF.